Sequencing of this T cell receptor beta chain was carried out in a study of cytomegalovirus exposure and HLA in healthy donors. PCR used 60 Vbeta primers and 13 Jbeta primers. Sequencing was performed with immunoSEQ multiplex PCR; in TCRdb, only in-frame clones are kept and a portion is missing. This sample has roughly 97,000 clones; roughly 85% occur once, and the top ten carry 5.8%. This CDR3 spans 15 amino acids. The V gene end was trimmed by 6 bases and the J gene end by 5 bases; junction bases not matched to a gene: 10. Germline-derived CDR1 and CDR2 are SGHVS and FNYEAQ. Sequencing used PBMCs. This clonotype was obtained from a man aged 55-75 years in good health and CMV-seropositive. The J gene is TRBJ2-7, the V gene TRBV7-6; TRBD1 matches at 10 bases. CDR3 region: CASRPGQGIWDEQYF. The CDR3 coding sequence is TGTGCCAGCAGACCGGGACAGGGGATTTGGGACGAGCAGTACTTC.